Below are 24 T cell receptor beta chains sequenced from a single sample in a study of a mutant IDH1 vaccine in newly diagnosed glioma. Their antigens remain unidentified. Noted time point: week 11, during vaccination. Every single dose of the vaccine, 300 ug of mutant IDH1 20-mer peptide, came with topical imiquimod. Assay used: immunoSEQ multiplex PCR; TCRdb lists only in-frame clones, some missing. The sample lists under 150,000 clones; 90% were seen once. The sample here was PBMCs, taken from a glioma patient whose treatment included an IDH1 peptide vaccine. The receptors originated from a woman between 50 and 59 years old with glioma.

This chain uses TRBV5-7 with TRBJ2-7, with 8 bases fitting TRBD1. TRBV5-7 falls under the ORF class, with uncertain function. With 4 bases clipped from V and 1 base from J, the junction kept 10 bases outside the gene matches. The CDR3 has 16 amino acids. The CDR3 nucleotides are TGTGCCAGCAGCAGGGCCCCGGGACAGGAGTCCTACGAGCAGTACTTC. Its translation is CASSRAPGQESYEQYF.

In its sample, this clone was seen once. The chain is built from TRBV30 and TRBJ1-2, with 10 bases lining up with TRBD1. There are 16 residues in the CDR3. The germline V gene encodes CDR1 GTSNPN and CDR2 SVGIG (reference sequence). Germline trimming cut 2 bases from V and 7 bases from J; bases unmatched to any gene: 13. CDR3 DNA sequence: TGTGCCTGGAGTTACCGACCGGGACAGGGGATTTCTGGCTACACCTTC. Translated, it gives CAWSYRPGQGISGYTF.

This chain uses TRBV28 with TRBJ1-4, with 10 bases that match TRBD1. The germline V gene has CDR1 MDHEN and CDR2 SYDVKM. V lost 7 bases and J lost 6; bases outside the gene matches: 2. CDR3 size: 13 residues. The CDR3 sequence: CASKTGGYEKLFF. Written as DNA, the CDR3 is TGTGCCAGCAAGACAGGGGGCTATGAAAAACTGTTTTTT.

For the CDR3, the DNA is TGCGCCAGCAGCTTGATCACAGGCAGCGGTACGTACAATGAGCAGTTCTTC. Amino acid sequence: CASSLITGSGTYNEQFF. The chain has TRBV5-1 and TRBJ2-1; either TRBD1 or TRBD2 may fit D (5 bases each). Germline CDR1 and CDR2: SGHRS and YFSETQ. V dropped 1 base and J dropped 4 bases, with 18 bases sitting between them. This CDR3 spans 17 amino acids. The full variable domain, in which reference TRBV5-1 and TRBJ2-1 provide the parts outside the CDR3, is KAGVTQTPRYLIKTRGQQVTLSCSPISGHRSVSWYQQTPGQGLQFLFEYFSETQRNKGNFPGRFSGRQFSNSRSEMNVSTLELGDSALYLCASSLITGSGTYNEQFFGPGTRLTVL.

This chain joins TRBV6-1 and TRBJ2-7; D gene uncertain. The CDR3 contains 17 residues. CDR1 is MNHNS and CDR2 is SASEGT in the germline V gene. The V gene lost 2 bases and the J gene lost 1 base, with 18 bases spanning the gap. CDR3 in amino acids: CASSERGSAYISYEQYF. The CDR3 bases are TGTGCCAGCAGTGAAAGAGGAAGTGCTTATATATCCTACGAGCAGTACTTC.

The chain carries TRBV20-1 and TRBJ1-5; tentatively, D is TRBD1 (5 bases). The V gene's germline CDR1 is DFQATT and CDR2 SNEGSKA (reference sequence). V lost 4 bases to trimming and J lost 7 bases, with 8 bases between them. The length of the CDR3 is 11 residues. The CDR3 sequence: CSATGGQPQHF. CDR3 bases: TGCAGTGCTACCGGGGGGCAGCCCCAGCATTTT.

Concerning this clone: One end of the junction varies from germline; a read error may be responsible. This chain joins TRBV5-1 and TRBJ1-2, with D possibly matching TRBD1 (5 bases). CDR3 length equals 15 residues. CDR1 and CDR2 from the germline V gene are SGHRS and YFSETQ. CDR3 sequence: CASRLENQGTYGYTF. For the CDR3, the DNA is TGCGCCAGCAGATTGGAGAATCAGGGTACCTATGGCTACACCTTC.

The chain employs TRBV7-9 and TRBJ2-3; perhaps D is TRBD1 or TRBD2 (6 bases each). Trimming shortened V by 11 bases and J by 5 bases, and 17 bases separated the two germline ends. Germline assignment: CDR1 SEHNR and CDR2 FQNEAQ (reference sequence). The CDR3 is 13 residues long. Here the CDR3 DNA reads TGTGCCGTCCGGGGGCAGGGAAGAGATACGCAGTATTTT. Residues: CAVRGQGRDTQYF.

The rearrangement uses TRBV4-2 and TRBJ1-1; D is undetermined. Trimming pared 0 bases from V and 3 bases from J, leaving 11 bases between. Germline CDR1 and CDR2: LGHNA and YNFKEQ. The CDR3 length is 15 residues. The CDR3: CASSQDIARDTEAFF. CDR3 DNA: TGTGCCAGCAGCCAAGATATAGCAAGGGACACTGAAGCTTTCTTT.

The chain's CDR3 is CASRSTGANVLTF. Here the CDR3 DNA reads TGTGCCAGCAGAAGTACCGGGGCCAACGTCCTGACTTTC. The rearrangement links TRBV7-9 to TRBJ2-6; D remains unclear. This CDR3 is 13 amino acids long. Trimming stripped 6 bases from V and 4 bases from J, with 7 bases between. The germline V gene has CDR1 SEHNR and CDR2 FQNEAQ (reference sequence).

The gene calls are TRBV18 and TRBJ1-6; 8 positions match TRBD1. Trimming removed 3 bases from V and 7 bases from J; junction bases left unmatched: 5. In germline, CDR1 is KGHSH, CDR2 LQKENI. This CDR3 is built from 15 residues. CDR3 protein: CASSPSGGGNSPLHF. The CDR3 DNA reads as TGTGCCAGCTCACCGTCAGGGGGCGGAAATTCACCCCTCCACTTT. The variable domain in full, completed from reference TRBV18 and TRBJ1-6, reads NAGVMQNPRHLVRRRGQEARLRCSPMKGHSHVYWYRQLPEEGLKFMVYLQKENIIDESGMPKERFSAEFPKEGPSILRIQQVVRGDSAAYFCASSPSGGGNSPLHFGNGTRLTVT.

This sequence joins TRBV9 and TRBJ2-7; TRBD2 is a possible D gene (6 bases). The CDR3 consists of 15 residues. Trimming cost V 0 bases and J 2 bases, with 12 bases left between them. Germline V gene data show CDR1 as SGDLS and CDR2 as YYNGEE. The CDR3 is CASSVVGDCPYEQYF. In DNA, the CDR3 is TGTGCCAGCAGCGTAGTGGGGGACTGTCCCTACGAGCAGTACTTC.

The J gene is TRBJ2-1, the V gene TRBV5-1, with 8 bases fitting TRBD1. The V gene's germline CDR1 is SGHRS and CDR2 YFSETQ. V was clipped by 1 base and J by 7 bases; unmatched bases: 7. CDR3 length: 15 amino acids. CDR3 sequence reads: CASSLRTGNKNEQFF. The CDR3 DNA reads as TGCGCCAGCAGCTTGAGGACAGGGAATAAGAATGAGCAGTTCTTC.

The rearrangement joins TRBV7-9 to TRBJ2-5; D gene unclear. Germline CDR1 SEHNR, CDR2 FQNEAQ (reference sequence). The V and J ends lost 5 bases and 4 bases respectively, with 20 bases between them. The CDR3 is 16 amino acids. The CDR3 bases are TGTGCCAGCAGCCTGATGGGCTCTCGGGCTGGAGAGACCCAGTACTTC. Encoded protein: CASSLMGSRAGETQYF.

V gene TRBV10-3 combines with J gene TRBJ2-3; TRBD2 matches at 12 bases. The CDR3 spans 16 residues. From germline, CDR1 is ENHRY and CDR2 SYGVKD. Trimming removed 6 bases from V and 2 bases from J; junction bases left unmatched: 6. CDR3 loop: CAISPSSGRVTDTQYF. CDR3 DNA: TGTGCCATCAGCCCCTCTAGCGGGAGGGTCACAGATACGCAGTATTTT.

The chain uses TRBV5-4 and TRBJ2-5, with D possibly being TRBD1 or TRBD2 (6 bases each). CDR3 length: 13 residues. V gave up 4 bases and J gave up 10 bases, with 17 bases separating them. In germline, CDR1 is SGHNT, CDR2 YYREEE (reference sequence). CDR3 loop: CASSRTGTRDQYF. Here the CDR3 DNA reads TGTGCCAGCAGCCGAACAGGGACTCGAGACCAGTACTTC. The whole variable domain, filled in from reference TRBV5-4 and TRBJ2-5, reads ETGVTQSPTHLIKTRGQQVTLRCSSQSGHNTVSWYQQALGQGPQFIFQYYREEENGRGNFPPRFSGLQFPNYSSELNVNALELDDSALYLCASSRTGTRDQYFGPGTRLLVL.

The chain employs TRBV7-9 and TRBJ1-6; possibly TRBD1 for D (5 bases). This CDR3 comprises 13 residues. The V gene lost 5 bases and the J gene lost 7 bases, with 9 bases spanning the gap. Germline V CDR1 and CDR2: SEHNR, FQNEAQ (reference sequence). The CDR3 here is CASSAGGNSPLHF. The DNA of the CDR3 is TGTGCCAGCAGCGCTGGGGGGAATTCACCCCTCCACTTT.

The CDR3 DNA reads TGTGCCAGCCGGGAGGGCCCAGGCACCGGGGAGCTGTTTTTT. Its translation is CASREGPGTGELFF. J is TRBJ2-2 and V is TRBV27, with 8 bases fitting TRBD2. J was trimmed by 4 bases and V by 8 bases; bases with no gene match: 6. The germline gives CDR1 MNHEY, CDR2 SMNVEV (reference sequence). This CDR3 is built from 14 residues.

The chain joins TRBV15 to TRBJ1-5, with D hard to call. CDR1 is LNHNV and CDR2 is YYDKDF in the germline V gene (reference sequence). V was cut by 4 bases and J by 6 bases, with 10 bases left in between. The CDR3 totals 13 residues. CDR3 sequence: CATSTSDRQPQHF. The CDR3 region has the DNA TGTGCCACCAGCACCTCCGACCGTCAGCCCCAGCATTTT.

The chain carries TRBV6-1 and TRBJ2-7, with TRBD2 matching over 7 bases. The CDR3 is made up of 15 amino acids. CDR1 and CDR2 (germline): MNHNS, SASEGT. The junction had 5 bases not matched to a gene; V was cut back by 2 bases and J by 1 base. The CDR3 here is CASSEPAGLSYEQYF. Here the CDR3 DNA reads TGTGCCAGCAGTGAACCAGCGGGACTTTCCTACGAGCAGTACTTC.

The V call is TRBV6-1, the J call TRBJ2-2; 8 nucleotides match TRBD2. Trimming at V came to 4 bases and at J to 5 bases, leaving 12 bases not matched to a gene. The CDR3 loop spans 17 amino acids. Germline-derived CDR1 and CDR2 are MNHNS and SASEGT. CDR3 DNA sequence: TGTGCCAGCAGTGCGGGGACGGGACTAGATAGTACCGGGGAGCTGTTTTTT. Its protein product is CASSAGTGLDSTGELFF.

The rearrangement joins TRBV27 to TRBJ2-7; the match to TRBD2 covers 7 bases. V shed 2 bases and J 2 bases; nucleotides not matched to a gene: 9. The germline V gene has CDR1 MNHEY and CDR2 SMNVEV (reference sequence). The CDR3 sequence is 16 residues long. The CDR3 bases are TGTGCCAGCAGTTTACGACTCCCGCTAGCGGCCTACGAGCAGTACTTC. It codes for CASSLRLPLAAYEQYF.

The V and J genes are TRBV28 and TRBJ1-2; 7 bases fit TRBD1. V gave up 4 bases and J gave up 4 bases; unmatched junction bases: 3. From germline, CDR1 is MDHEN and CDR2 SYDVKM. This CDR3 is built from 13 residues. The CDR3 is CASSSAGGYGYTF. The CDR3 bases are TGTGCCAGCAGTTCCGCAGGGGGCTATGGCTACACCTTC.

The gene calls are TRBV7-6 and TRBJ2-5; 10 nucleotides align to TRBD2. The V gene's germline CDR1 is SGHVS and CDR2 FNYEAQ. The CDR3 extends over 15 amino acids. After removal of 0 bases from V and 5 bases from J, the junction contained 3 bases not matched to a gene. The chain's CDR3 is CASSLALAGVETQYF. In DNA form, the CDR3 reads TGTGCCAGCAGCTTAGCCCTAGCGGGAGTGGAGACCCAGTACTTC.